This entry lists 32 T cell receptor beta chains sequenced from one sample in a study of cytomegalovirus exposure and HLA in healthy donors. This PCR relied on a set of 60 Vbeta primers and 13 Jbeta primers. Sequencing used immunoSEQ multiplex PCR; TCRdb keeps in-frame clones, though not all of them. This sample has over 150,000 clones; over 60% occur once, and the top ten carry roughly 3%. Sequenced sample: PBMCs. The receptors here all came from a woman in her 30s in good health and CMV-seronegative.

Turning to this clone: The limits of the CDR3 on the DNA are not certain, so only TCRdb's listed CDR3 is given. The rearrangement uses TRBV18 and TRBJ2-2; no check of the table's D call, TRBD2, against the DNA was made. Germline V gives CDR1 KGHSH, CDR2 LQKENI. The CDR3 region is 16 residues in length, termini included. CDR3 in amino acids: CASSPSGRGGTGELFF.

The chain joins TRBV7-9 to TRBJ1-4, with D unclear. The CDR3 has 14 amino acids. Between the trimmed V and J ends, which lost 9 bases and 2 bases, there was a span of 13 bases. The germline CDR1 and CDR2 sequences are SEHNR and FQNEAQ (reference sequence). CDR3: CASGFRVTNEKLFF. DNA for the CDR3: TGTGCCAGTGGCTTCCGGGTGACTAATGAAAAACTGTTTTTT.

V usage is TRBV14 and J usage is TRBJ2-7, with TRBD1 as a possible D gene (5 bases). Between the trimmed V and J ends, which lost 3 bases and 7 bases, there was a span of 16 bases. CDR1 is SGHDN and CDR2 is FVKESK in the germline V gene. This CDR3 region has 14 residues. CDR3 amino acids: CASSQSDIPLEQYF. The DNA for the CDR3 is TGTGCCAGCAGCCAGTCGGACATCCCTTTGGAGCAGTACTTC.

This clone was detected only a few times. CDR3 DNA sequence: TGTGCCAGCAGCAACAGTCCGGTTTTAGCGGTCGGCGGGAACACTGAAGCTTTCTTT. It encodes CASSNSPVLAVGGNTEAFF. The chain has TRBV7-6 and TRBJ1-1; no clear D. V dropped 5 bases and J dropped 1 base, with 26 bases sitting between them. Germline V gives CDR1 SGHVS, CDR2 FNYEAQ. The CDR3 contains 19 residues.

The chain employs TRBV28 and TRBJ1-2; 7 bases align to TRBD1. Germline V gives CDR1 MDHEN, CDR2 SYDVKM. This CDR3 region has 14 residues. Trimming cost V 7 bases and J 4 bases; bases outside gene matches: 9. The CDR3 nucleotides are TGTGCCAGCACCTTAGGGACAGACATCTATGGCTACACCTTC. This encodes CASTLGTDIYGYTF.

This sequence joins TRBV7-3 and TRBJ2-1; 7 bases line up with TRBD2. With V trimmed by 4 bases and J by 1 base, 7 bases remained unmatched. The CDR3 has 16 amino acids. The germline V gene encodes CDR1 SGHTA and CDR2 FQGTGA. The CDR3, as DNA: TGTGCCAGCAGCTGGGAGGGGCAGGTGTCCTACAATGAGCAGTTCTTC. Residues: CASSWEGQVSYNEQFF.

The rearrangement joins TRBV4-3 to TRBJ1-1; D possibly corresponds to TRBD1 (6 bases). Trimming cost V 3 bases and J 7 bases, with 15 bases left between them. Germline CDR1 reads LGHNA; CDR2 reads YSLEER. The CDR3 runs to 14 residues. The CDR3 DNA is TGCGCCAGCAGCCATCGGGACAACCAACTTGAAGCTTTCTTT. As protein: CASSHRDNQLEAFF.

The rearrangement links TRBV9 to TRBJ2-1, with 9 bases matching TRBD2. Per the germline V gene, CDR1 is SGDLS and CDR2 is YYNGEE. J was trimmed by 3 bases and V by 4 bases; bases with no gene match: 5. CDR3 length equals 15 residues. The CDR3 sequence: CASSPSAGGYNEQFF. The CDR3 DNA follows: TGTGCCAGCAGCCCCTCAGCGGGGGGCTACAATGAGCAGTTCTTC.

This clone was observed a few times. The V call is TRBV6-5, the J call TRBJ1-4, with 8 nucleotides matching TRBD1. The germline V gene encodes CDR1 MNHEY and CDR2 SVGAGI. After removal of 0 bases from V and 8 bases from J, the junction contained 5 bases not matched to a gene. The CDR3 covers 15 residues. The CDR3 spells CASSYSWDRQEKLFF. The CDR3 DNA is TGTGCCAGCAGTTACTCGTGGGACAGGCAGGAAAAACTGTTTTTT.

This chain connects TRBV4-2 to TRBJ2-7; no definite D call. The CDR3 runs 14 residues. The germline V and J ends were trimmed by 3 bases and 2 bases, with 11 bases remaining between them. Germline CDR1 and CDR2: LGHNA and YNFKEQ. CDR3 sequence: CASSHRQTAYEQYF. DNA for the CDR3: TGTGCCAGCAGCCACCGGCAGACTGCCTACGAGCAGTACTTC.

This rearrangement joins TRBV29-1 to TRBJ1-5; the D gene is possibly TRBD1 (6 bases). This CDR3 contains 13 residues. V lost 4 bases, J lost 2 bases, and 9 bases lay in between. Germline V CDR1 and CDR2: SQVTM, ANQGSEA. CDR3 amino acids: CSVGDIGNQPQHF. In DNA form, the CDR3 reads TGCAGCGTTGGGGACATAGGCAATCAGCCCCAGCATTTT.

This clone was seen a handful of times. The chain uses TRBV28 and TRBJ2-5, with no clear D. CDR3 length: 15 amino acids. Germline V CDR1 and CDR2: MDHEN, SYDVKM. V dropped 6 bases and J dropped 2 bases, with 16 bases sitting between them. The CDR3 loop reads CASSSPRAGQETQYF. CDR3 bases: TGTGCCAGCAGCTCCCCGCGTGCAGGACAAGAGACCCAGTACTTC.

V and J are TRBV6-5 and TRBJ1-1, with unresolved D. Trimming left V 6 bases short and J 0 bases short, with 11 bases between. The CDR3 contains 14 residues. Germline CDR1 is MNHEY and CDR2 is SVGAGI. The CDR3 coding sequence is TGTGCCAGCAGACCCGGTTTTTTGAACACTGAAGCTTTCTTT. Encoded protein: CASRPGFLNTEAFF.

The chain carries TRBV2 and TRBJ2-7; the D is unclear. V shed 7 bases and J shed 5 bases, with 9 bases lying between them. The CDR3 has 11 residues. CDR1 and CDR2 from the germline V gene are SNHLY and FYNNEI. CDR3 residues: CASKNLDEQYF. CDR3 nucleotide sequence: TGTGCCAGCAAAAATCTCGACGAGCAGTACTTC.

This chain uses TRBV7-2 with TRBJ2-3; possibly TRBD2 for D (6 bases). Germline CDR1 reads SGHTA; CDR2 reads FQGNSA. V dropped 6 bases and J dropped 0 bases, with 10 bases sitting between them. The CDR3 runs to 14 residues. CDR3 coding DNA: TGTGCCAGCAGTTGGGCGGGGAGCACAGATACGCAGTATTTT. Protein sequence: CASSWAGSTDTQYF.

This chain connects TRBV30 to TRBJ2-7, with a possible D match to TRBD1 (6 bases). Germline V CDR1 and CDR2: GTSNPN, SVGIG (reference sequence). The CDR3 has 13 amino acids. V lost 2 bases to trimming and J lost 3 bases, with 11 bases between them. The CDR3 bases are TGTGCCTGGAGTAGGGGGAGCCTCTACGAGCAGTACTTC. Translated, it gives CAWSRGSLYEQYF.

This clone was counted a few times. V usage is TRBV10-1 and J usage is TRBJ1-5; D might be TRBD1 (5 bases). Germline CDR1 WNHNN, CDR2 SYGVQD (reference sequence). Trimming pared 8 bases from V and 2 bases from J, leaving 19 bases between. The CDR3 has 16 amino acids. The DNA of the CDR3 is TGCGCCAGCCCTCGAGTGGGGCACCGTTGCAATCAGCCCCAGCATTTT. Amino acid sequence: CASPRVGHRCNQPQHF.

The rearrangement joins TRBV7-8 to TRBJ2-5, with 7 bases fitting TRBD2. Germline V CDR1 and CDR2: SGHVS, FQNEAQ. The CDR3 covers 14 residues. With 4 bases clipped from V and 6 bases from J, the junction kept 8 bases outside the gene matches. This CDR3 is CASSSSGREKTQYF. As DNA, the CDR3 is TGTGCCAGCAGCTCCTCGGGGCGGGAGAAGACCCAGTACTTC.

The rearrangement uses TRBV27 and TRBJ1-1; 8 positions agree with TRBD1. The germline gives CDR1 MNHEY, CDR2 SMNVEV (reference sequence). The CDR3 length is 14 residues. The ends lost 3 bases at V and 1 base at J; junction bases unmatched: 1. This CDR3 reads CASSLDRANTEAFF. CDR3 coding DNA: TGTGCCAGCAGTTTGGACAGGGCGAACACTGAAGCTTTCTTT.

The chain joins TRBV10-3 to TRBJ2-7; D gene ambiguous. This CDR3 has 13 amino acids. CDR1 is ENHRY, CDR2 SYGVKD, per germline. V dropped 4 bases and J dropped 2 bases, with 9 bases sitting between them. The CDR3 DNA sequence: TGTGCCATCAGTGGTGACACAGCCTACGAGCAGTACTTC. Translating it yields CAISGDTAYEQYF.

The sample holds a few counts of this clone. CDR3 nucleotides: TGTGCCAGCAGGGGACAGGTCAGTCAGCCCCAGCATTTT. Encoded protein: CASRGQVSQPQHF. This chain joins TRBV7-2 and TRBJ1-5, with 8 bases fitting TRBD1. Per germline, CDR1 SGHTA and CDR2 FQGNSA. The CDR3 is made up of 13 amino acids. V was clipped by 6 bases and J by 6 bases; unmatched bases: 4.

The rearrangement uses TRBV5-8 and TRBJ2-7, with D uncertain. The CDR3 sequence is 12 residues long. Per the germline V gene, CDR1 is SGHTS and CDR2 is YDEGEE. V shed 0 bases and J shed 4 bases, with 5 bases lying between them. The CDR3 DNA follows: TGTGCCAGCAGCTTGGCGGTTTACGAGCAGTACTTC. Translated: CASSLAVYEQYF.

The chain carries TRBV6-1 and TRBJ2-5; 7 nucleotides match TRBD1. The CDR3 contains 11 residues. The germline V gene encodes CDR1 MNHNS and CDR2 SASEGT. The V gene end was trimmed by 11 bases and the J gene end by 4 bases; junction bases not matched to a gene: 4. In DNA, the CDR3 is TGTGCCTACCGGGACAGAGAGACCCAGTACTTC. Protein product: CAYRDRETQYF.

The chain couples TRBV19 to TRBJ2-7; 9 positions agree with TRBD1. CDR1 is LNHDA, CDR2 SQIVND, per germline (reference sequence). Trimming removed 3 bases from V and 3 bases from J; junction bases left unmatched: 6. This CDR3 region has 15 residues. CDR3 sequence (DNA): TGTGCCAGTAGTATTGGGACAGGGTCGTTCTACGAGCAGTACTTC. It is translated as CASSIGTGSFYEQYF.

V is TRBV7-9 and J is TRBJ2-1, with unresolved D. This CDR3 spans 17 amino acids. Trimming stripped 5 bases from V and 5 bases from J, with 22 bases between. Germline assignment: CDR1 SEHNR and CDR2 FQNEAQ (reference sequence). The CDR3 DNA sequence: TGTGCCAGCAGCCCTTCCCACCGGTGGAGTGGCCACAATGAGCAGTTCTTC. Translating it yields CASSPSHRWSGHNEQFF. The whole variable domain, filled in from reference TRBV7-9 and TRBJ2-1, reads DTGVSQNPRHKITKRGQNVTFRCDPISEHNRLYWYRQTLGQGPEFLTYFQNEAQLEKSRLLSDRFSAERPKGSFSTLEIQRTEQGDSAMYLCASSPSHRWSGHNEQFFGPGTRLTVL.

The V call is TRBV2, the J call TRBJ1-1; no clear D gene. The V gene's germline CDR1 is SNHLY and CDR2 FYNNEI. Trimming took off 7 bases at V and 0 bases at J, with 9 bases between the two ends. The CDR3 is 13 residues long. In nucleotides, the CDR3 is TGTGCCAGCAACCCAGTCCTGAACACTGAAGCTTTCTTT. This translates into CASNPVLNTEAFF.

The rearrangement uses TRBV5-4 and TRBJ2-2; TRBD1 agrees at 7 bases. The CDR3 is made up of 16 amino acids. The J segment lost 0 bases and the V segment lost 3 bases, leaving 5 bases of the junction unmatched. Per germline, CDR1 SGHNT and CDR2 YYREEE (reference sequence). The CDR3 protein is CASSSQDRSNTGELFF. CDR3 in DNA: TGTGCCAGCAGCTCGCAGGACAGGTCGAACACCGGGGAGCTGTTTTTT. Drawing the rest from reference TRBV5-4 and TRBJ2-2, the complete variable domain is ETGVTQSPTHLIKTRGQQVTLRCSSQSGHNTVSWYQQALGQGPQFIFQYYREEENGRGNFPPRFSGLQFPNYSSELNVNALELDDSALYLCASSSQDRSNTGELFFGEGSRLTVL.

The chain uses TRBV7-9 and TRBJ1-5; TRBD1 matches at 7 bases. The ends lost 3 bases at V and 0 bases at J; junction bases unmatched: 8. Looked up from germline, CDR1 is SEHNR and CDR2 is FQNEAQ (reference sequence). The CDR3 is 17 amino acids. The DNA of the CDR3 is TGTGCCAGCAGCTTGGTCCCGGGACAGAATAGCAATCAGCCCCAGCATTTT. Protein: CASSLVPGQNSNQPQHF.

The chain employs TRBV6-5 and TRBJ2-5; D is unresolved. CDR3 length: 13 residues. V gave up 2 bases and J gave up 6 bases, with 10 bases separating them. Germline V lookup: CDR1 MNHEY, CDR2 SVGAGI. The CDR3 protein is CASSYTEKQTQYF. CDR3 DNA sequence: TGTGCCAGCAGTTACACAGAGAAACAGACCCAGTACTTC.

V gene TRBV7-2 combines with J gene TRBJ2-7; D is perhaps TRBD1 (7 bases). Germline loops: CDR1 SGHTA, CDR2 FQGNSA. The length of the CDR3 is 15 residues. V was pared by 6 bases and J by 3 bases, with 18 bases between. CDR3 loop: CASRSPRQGGYEQYF. CDR3 DNA sequence: TGTGCCAGCAGATCTCCCCGGCAGGGGGGCTACGAGCAGTACTTC. The full variable domain, completed using reference TRBV7-2 and TRBJ2-7, is GAGVSQSPSNKVTEKGKDVELRCDPISGHTALYWYRQSLGQGLEFLIYFQGNSAPDKSGLPSDRFSAERTGGSVSTLTIQRTQQEDSAVYLCASRSPRQGGYEQYFGPGTRLTVT.

The table lists this clone with a few counts. This chain links TRBV7-6 with TRBJ2-1, with TRBD1 identical over 8 bases. The CDR3 runs to 15 residues. The trim removed 1 base at V and 8 bases at J, leaving 7 bases unmatched. CDR1 is SGHVS, CDR2 FNYEAQ, per germline. CDR3 in DNA: TGTGCCAGCAGCTTAGGCCCGAGGACAGGGCATGAGCAGTTCTTC. Amino acid sequence: CASSLGPRTGHEQFF.

V gene TRBV2 combines with J gene TRBJ2-6, with a weak D call TRBD2 (5 bases). V was clipped by 6 bases and J by 0 bases, with 15 bases between them. The CDR3 has 17 residues. Germline V gene lookup returns CDR1 SNHLY and CDR2 FYNNEI. CDR3 loop: CASSPGRGFSGANVLTF. The CDR3 bases are TGTGCCAGCAGCCCAGGACGCGGGTTCTCTGGGGCCAACGTCCTGACTTTC.